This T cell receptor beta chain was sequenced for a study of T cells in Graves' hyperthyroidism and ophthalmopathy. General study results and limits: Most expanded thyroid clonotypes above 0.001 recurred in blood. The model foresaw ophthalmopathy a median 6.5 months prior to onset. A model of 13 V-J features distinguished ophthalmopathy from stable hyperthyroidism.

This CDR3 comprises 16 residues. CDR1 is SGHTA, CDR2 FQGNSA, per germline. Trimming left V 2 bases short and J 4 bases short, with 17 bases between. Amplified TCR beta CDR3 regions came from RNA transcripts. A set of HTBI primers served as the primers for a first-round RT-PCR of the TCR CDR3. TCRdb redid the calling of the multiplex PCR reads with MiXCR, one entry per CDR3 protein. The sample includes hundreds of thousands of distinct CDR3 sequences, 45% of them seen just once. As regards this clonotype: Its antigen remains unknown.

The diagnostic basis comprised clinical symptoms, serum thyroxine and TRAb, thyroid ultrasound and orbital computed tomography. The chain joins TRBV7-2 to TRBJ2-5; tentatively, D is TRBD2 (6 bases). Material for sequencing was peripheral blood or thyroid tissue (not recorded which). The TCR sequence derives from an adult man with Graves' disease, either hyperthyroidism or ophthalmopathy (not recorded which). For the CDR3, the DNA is TGTGCCAGCAGCTTAATTAGAGGGAGGCGCGGAGAGACCCAGTACTTC. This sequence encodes CASSLIRGRRGETQYF. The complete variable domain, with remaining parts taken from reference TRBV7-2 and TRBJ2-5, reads GAGVSQSPSNKVTEKGKDVELRCDPISGHTALYWYRQSLGQGLEFLIYFQGNSAPDKSGLPSDRFSAERTGGSVSTLTIQRTQQEDSAVYLCASSLIRGRRGETQYFGPGTRLLVL.